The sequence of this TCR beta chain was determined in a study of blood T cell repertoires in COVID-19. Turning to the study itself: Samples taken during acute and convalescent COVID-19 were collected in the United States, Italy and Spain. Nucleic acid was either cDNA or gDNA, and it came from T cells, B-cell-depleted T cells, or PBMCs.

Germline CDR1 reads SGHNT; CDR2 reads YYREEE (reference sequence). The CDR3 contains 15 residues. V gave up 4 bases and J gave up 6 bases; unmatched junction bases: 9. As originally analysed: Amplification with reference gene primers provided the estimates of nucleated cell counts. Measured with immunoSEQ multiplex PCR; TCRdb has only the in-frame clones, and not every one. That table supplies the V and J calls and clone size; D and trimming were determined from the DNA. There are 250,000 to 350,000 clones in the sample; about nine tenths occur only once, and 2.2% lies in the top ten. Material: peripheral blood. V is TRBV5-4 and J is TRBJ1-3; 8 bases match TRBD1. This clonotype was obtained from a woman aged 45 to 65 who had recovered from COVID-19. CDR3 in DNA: TGTGCCAGCAGCACCTACCGGGACAGGTTAAACACCATATATTTT. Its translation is CASSTYRDRLNTIYF.